The 10 T cell receptor beta chains below were found in one sample sequenced in a study of response to subunit inactivated influenza vaccine. Using its own MiXCR run on the RT-PCR reads, TCRdb lists one record per CDR3 protein. Among about 520,000 distinct CDR3 sequences listed, approximately 24% were seen once. The sequencing here drew on CD4+ T cells sorted from PBMCs, taken roughly 5 days after vaccination. These receptors originate from a man aged 50-59 years who received an inactivated influenza vaccine.

This clonotype was observed a handful of times. J is TRBJ1-1 and V is TRBV27, with unresolved D. The CDR3 runs to 15 residues. Germline values: CDR1 MNHEY, CDR2 SMNVEV (reference sequence). The ends were cut back, 1 base at V and 6 bases at J, with 15 bases in the middle. The CDR3 region has the DNA TGTGCCAGCAGTTTATGGAGGGTGGTGGGGTCTGAAGCTTTCTTT. Translating it yields CASSLWRVVGSEAFF.

This clonotype was observed a handful of times. The V call is TRBV5-1, the J call TRBJ2-1; 11 bases fit TRBD2. The CDR3 totals 16 residues. Germline-derived CDR1 and CDR2 are SGHRS and YFSETQ. J lost 6 bases, V lost 4 bases, and 9 bases had no gene match. The CDR3 nucleotides are TGCGCCAGCAGCACCCAGCCTAGCGGGGGGACCAATGAGCAGTTCTTC. This translates into CASSTQPSGGTNEQFF.

The chain couples TRBV4-2 to TRBJ2-7; D remains ambiguous. Germline lookup yields CDR1 LGHNA and CDR2 YNFKEQ. V was pared by 0 bases and J by 4 bases, with 13 bases between. This CDR3 comprises 15 residues. CDR3 amino acids: CASSQDLSLKYEQYF. The CDR3, as DNA: TGTGCCAGCAGCCAAGATCTCAGTTTGAAATACGAGCAGTACTTC.

The rearrangement joins TRBV5-1 to TRBJ2-5; D is possibly TRBD1 (5 bases). There are 16 residues in the CDR3. CDR1 is SGHRS, CDR2 YFSETQ, per germline. V gave up 0 bases and J gave up 5 bases, with 17 bases separating them. CDR3: CASSLVPGRVTETQYF. The CDR3 nucleotides are TGCGCCAGCAGCTTGGTTCCGGGCAGGGTGACGGAGACCCAGTACTTC.

The rearrangement uses TRBV15 and TRBJ2-7, with 9 bases fitting TRBD1. Germline V gene data show CDR1 as LNHNV and CDR2 as YYDKDF (reference sequence). This CDR3 has 15 residues. Trimming cost V 5 bases and J 5 bases; bases outside gene matches: 10. The CDR3 bases are TGTGCCACCAGCGGATCCGGGACAGGGTCCAACGAGCAGTACTTC. This codes for CATSGSGTGSNEQYF.

This chain links TRBV7-6 with TRBJ2-7, with TRBD2 matching 13 bases. The length of the CDR3 is 18 residues. Germline trimming cut 4 bases from V and 2 bases from J; bases unmatched to any gene: 11. Germline lookup yields CDR1 SGHVS and CDR2 FNYEAQ. CDR3 residues: CASSSSGLAGTKAYEQYF. CDR3 nucleotides: TGTGCCAGCAGCTCCTCGGGACTAGCGGGAACCAAGGCCTACGAGCAGTACTTC.

V is TRBV10-3 and J is TRBJ1-2; TRBD1 might be the D (6 bases). The CDR3 is made up of 13 amino acids. The ends were cut back, 6 bases at V and 5 bases at J, with 13 bases in the middle. CDR1 and CDR2 from the germline V gene are ENHRY and SYGVKD. The CDR3 loop reads CAIRAAGEYGYTF. The CDR3 DNA reads as TGTGCCATCAGGGCGGCAGGGGAATATGGCTACACCTTC.

This clonotype was counted between two and nine times. The chain combines TRBV20-1 with TRBJ2-5; tentatively, D is TRBD1 (6 bases). The CDR3 contains 12 residues. Deletions cut 2 bases from V and 4 bases from J, with 8 bases between. Germline assignment: CDR1 DFQATT and CDR2 SNEGSKA (reference sequence). The CDR3 here is CSARTGRETQYF. CDR3 DNA sequence: TGCAGTGCTAGAACAGGGAGAGAGACCCAGTACTTC.

The chain joins TRBV10-3 to TRBJ1-2; D possibly corresponds to TRBD1 (6 bases). The CDR3 contains 15 residues. V lost 2 bases, J lost 2 bases, and 12 bases lay in between. In germline, CDR1 is ENHRY, CDR2 SYGVKD. CDR3 loop: CAISERRTGNYGYTF. The CDR3 DNA is TGTGCCATCAGTGAGAGACGAACAGGGAACTATGGCTACACCTTC.

The CDR3 DNA sequence: TGCGCCAGCAGTACTTTACAGGACCCGATAGGACAATCCCAGCATTTT. This gives the protein CASSTLQDPIGQSQHF. The chain recombines TRBV10-1 with TRBJ1-5; D is perhaps TRBD1 (5 bases). The CDR3 totals 16 residues. Trimming took 5 bases from V and 11 from J, leaving 25 bases between them. The V gene's germline CDR1 is WNHNN and CDR2 SYGVQD (reference sequence).